What follows describes a single TCR beta chain. What it recognizes is unknown. The data were taken from a study of molecular identifiers for immune sequencing clone quantification. TCRdb reanalysed the PCR reads using MiXCR and keeps one entry per CDR3 protein. The sample has under 800,000 distinct CDR3 sequences, roughly 23% seen once. Study outcomes and limitations: Spike-in Jurkat TCR RNA from a single cell reportedly registered among about 1 million naive cells.

The origin of this receptor is a human donor in good health. Some libraries in this study had Jurkat cell RNA spiked in. What was sequenced was naive CD8+ T cells from blood, with Jurkat cell RNA spiked in. The subset: FACS-sorted CD8+CD4-CCR7+CD45RA+ naive T cells.

The CDR3 sequence is CASSLGVQTVGYEQYF. The CDR3 DNA sequence: TGTGCCAGCAGTCTCGGGGTTCAGACCGTCGGTTACGAGCAGTACTTC. The chain joins TRBV6-2 or TRBV6-3 to TRBJ2-7; D may be TRBD2 (5 bases). The V end was cut by 5 bases, the J end by 4 bases, with 21 bases between. From germline, CDR1 is MNHEY and CDR2 SVGEGT. The CDR3 extends over 16 amino acids.